The rows below give T cell receptor beta chains drawn from one sample of a study of Graves' ophthalmopathy and Graves' hyperthyroidism. TCRdb re-called the multiplex PCR reads with MiXCR, one entry per CDR3 protein. The sample includes around 400,000 distinct CDR3 sequences, around 21% of them seen just once. The sample consisted of peripheral blood. These receptors originate from a woman aged 18-29 years with stable Graves' hyperthyroidism. Each CDR3 is given with its conserved first and last residue. Fields, in order: clone size, V gene, CDR3 protein. Clone size, where shown, is once, few, many, or a class for clones that have expanded.

abundance: NA
v_gene: TRBV7-3
CDR3aa: CASSPGPGRAQSYEQYF

abundance: many
v_gene: TRBV6-1
CDR3aa: CASSPSGTSNQPQHF

abundance: few
v_gene: TRBV20-1
CDR3aa: CSAASGGRDTGELFF

abundance: many
v_gene: TRBV20-1
CDR3aa: CSARPYRGAGEQYF

abundance: many
v_gene: TRBV27
CDR3aa: CASSPALRGSNQPQHF

abundance: many
v_gene: TRBV7-2
CDR3aa: CASSLIGAQETQYF

abundance: many
v_gene: TRBV6-2/TRBV6-3
CDR3aa: CASSYLTVSYEQYF

abundance: many
v_gene: TRBV19
CDR3aa: CASSMNQETQYF

abundance: many
v_gene: TRBV7-7
CDR3aa: CASSLGELSEQYF

abundance: many
v_gene: TRBV20-1
CDR3aa: CSARLTAYNSPLHF

abundance: NA
v_gene: TRBV29-1
CDR3aa: CSVPRGTGNDEQYF

abundance: many
v_gene: TRBV28
CDR3aa: CVSRDPGQGNPQYF

abundance: few
v_gene: TRBV20-1
CDR3aa: CSARDGAQPGYTF

abundance: many
v_gene: TRBV25-1
CDR3aa: CASSTQGLNSPLHF

abundance: NA
v_gene: TRBV20-1
CDR3aa: CSATASSSPLHF

abundance: NA
v_gene: TRBV30
CDR3aa: CAWSAPTGRVGYTF

abundance: many
v_gene: TRBV28
CDR3aa: CASSLISSRHSIPTWSYGYTF

abundance: many
v_gene: TRBV12-3/TRBV12-4
CDR3aa: CASSLLNGVTEAFF

abundance: NA
v_gene: TRBV11-2
CDR3aa: CASSPMGTFQETQYF

abundance: many
v_gene: TRBV28
CDR3aa: CASSSPGQQQETQYF

abundance: many
v_gene: TRBV12-3/TRBV12-4
CDR3aa: CASSIWDRDTEAFF

abundance: many
v_gene: TRBV7-2
CDR3aa: CASSPDRGEGYTF

abundance: many
v_gene: TRBV11-1
CDR3aa: CASSSLSPGLAGGLYEQYF

abundance: many
v_gene: TRBV12-3/TRBV12-4
CDR3aa: CASSSVQRQPQHF

abundance: many
v_gene: TRBV27
CDR3aa: CASSLYGSTNTEAFF

abundance: NA
v_gene: TRBV27
CDR3aa: CASSTGGDEQYF

abundance: few
v_gene: TRBV9
CDR3aa: CASSAGGRVNTGELFF

abundance: NA
v_gene: TRBV15
CDR3aa: CATSRDRARVYEQYF

abundance: many
v_gene: TRBV29-1
CDR3aa: CSVAIGGSHEQYF

abundance: many
v_gene: TRBV12-3/TRBV12-4
CDR3aa: CASSTPGLAGETQYF

abundance: many
v_gene: TRBV28
CDR3aa: CASSRYLGGPVGELFF

abundance: many
v_gene: TRBV11-2
CDR3aa: CASSLFSSEQYF

abundance: many
v_gene: TRBV4-1
CDR3aa: CASSLHTFTLTEAFF

abundance: many
v_gene: TRBV6-5
CDR3aa: CASLGQGTTGELFF

abundance: many
v_gene: TRBV20-1
CDR3aa: CSALLSGSYEQYF

abundance: many
v_gene: TRBV2
CDR3aa: CASSSRAPGSNTEAFF

abundance: NA
v_gene: TRBV7-2
CDR3aa: CASSGDSRIEAFF

abundance: many
v_gene: TRBV7-2
CDR3aa: CASSPRSAKNIQYF

abundance: many
v_gene: TRBV12-3/TRBV12-4
CDR3aa: CASSFSQNTEAFF

abundance: few
v_gene: TRBV6-1
CDR3aa: CASSEAEDRGPTGELFF

abundance: NA
v_gene: TRBV6-1
CDR3aa: CASSTSEAGRREAFF